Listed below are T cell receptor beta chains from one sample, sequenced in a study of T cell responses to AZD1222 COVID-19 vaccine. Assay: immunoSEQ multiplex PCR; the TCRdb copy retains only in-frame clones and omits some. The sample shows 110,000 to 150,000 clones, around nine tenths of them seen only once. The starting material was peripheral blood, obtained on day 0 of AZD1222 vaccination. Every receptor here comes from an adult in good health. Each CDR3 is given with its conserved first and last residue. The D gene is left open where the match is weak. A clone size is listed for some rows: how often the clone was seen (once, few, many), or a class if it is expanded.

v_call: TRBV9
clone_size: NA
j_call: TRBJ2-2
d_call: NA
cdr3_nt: TGTGCCAGCAGGGACTCAGGCACCGGGGAGCTGTTTTTT
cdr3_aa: CASRDSGTGELFF

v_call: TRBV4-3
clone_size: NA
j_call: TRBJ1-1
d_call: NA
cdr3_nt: TGCGCCAGCAGCCAAGGCAGGTACCGGGGCACTGAAGCTTTCTTT
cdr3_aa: CASSQGRYRGTEAFF

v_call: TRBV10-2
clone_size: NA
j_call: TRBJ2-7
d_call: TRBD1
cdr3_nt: TGCGCCAGCAAGCCGGGACAGGGATCCTACGAGCAGTACTTC
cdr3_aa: CASKPGQGSYEQYF

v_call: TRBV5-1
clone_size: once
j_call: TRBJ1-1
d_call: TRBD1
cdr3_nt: TGCGCCAGCAGCTTGCTGACAGGGGGCTTTTCCACTGAAGCTTTCTTT
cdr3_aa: CASSLLTGGFSTEAFF

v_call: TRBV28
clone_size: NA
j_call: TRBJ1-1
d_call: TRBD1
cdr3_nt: TGTGCCAGCGGCCTACCGGGACAGGGATTCGGTGAAGCTTTCTTT
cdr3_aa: CASGLPGQGFGEAFF

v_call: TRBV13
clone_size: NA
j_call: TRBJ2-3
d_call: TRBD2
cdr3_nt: TGTGCCAGCAGCCTCGATAGCGGGAGGGACACAGATACGCAGTATTTT
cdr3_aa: CASSLDSGRDTDTQYF

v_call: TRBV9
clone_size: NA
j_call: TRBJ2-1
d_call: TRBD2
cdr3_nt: TGTGCCAGCAGCGCAAGACTAGCGGGAGATCGTGGTGAGCAGTTCTTC
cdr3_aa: CASSARLAGDRGEQFF

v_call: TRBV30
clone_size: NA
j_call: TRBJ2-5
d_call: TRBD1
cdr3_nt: TGTGCCTGGAGGCCCGGGACAGGGGGCTGGGAGACCCAGTACTTC
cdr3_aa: CAWRPGTGGWETQYF

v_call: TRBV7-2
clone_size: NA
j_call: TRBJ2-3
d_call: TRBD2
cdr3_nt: TGTGCCAGCAGTTTCCCTAGCGGGAGGGATACGCAGTATTTT
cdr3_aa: CASSFPSGRDTQYF

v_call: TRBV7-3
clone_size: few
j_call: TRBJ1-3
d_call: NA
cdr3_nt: TGTGCCAGCAGCCTCCGGGGCCAACCTGGAAACACCATATATTTT
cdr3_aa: CASSLRGQPGNTIYF

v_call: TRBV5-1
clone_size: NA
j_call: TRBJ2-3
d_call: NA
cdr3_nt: TGCGCCAGCATCGGGTTAGGTACAGATACGCAGTATTTT
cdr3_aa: CASIGLGTDTQYF

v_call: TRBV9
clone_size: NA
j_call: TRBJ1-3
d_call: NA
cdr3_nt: TGTGCCAGCAGCGTAGACCACTCTGGAAACACCATATATTTT
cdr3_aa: CASSVDHSGNTIYF

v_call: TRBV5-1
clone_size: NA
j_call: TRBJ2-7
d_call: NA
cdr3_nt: TGCGCCAGCAGCGCCTTCACAGGGTTTGTCGGAGAGCAGTACTTC
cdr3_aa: CASSAFTGFVGEQYF

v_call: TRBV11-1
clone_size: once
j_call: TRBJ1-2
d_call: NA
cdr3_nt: TGTGCCAGCAGCGGTCGGGGGGGTAACTATGGCTACACCTTC
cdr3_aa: CASSGRGGNYGYTF

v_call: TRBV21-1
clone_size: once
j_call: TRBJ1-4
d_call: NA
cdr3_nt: TGTGCCAGCGCTAAATCACAGGGGCAGAGTGAAAAACTGTTTTTT
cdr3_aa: CASAKSQGQSEKLFF

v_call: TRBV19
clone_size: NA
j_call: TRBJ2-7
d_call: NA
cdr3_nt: TGTGCCACCAAGAATCCTGACGAGCAGTACTTC
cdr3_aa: CATKNPDEQYF

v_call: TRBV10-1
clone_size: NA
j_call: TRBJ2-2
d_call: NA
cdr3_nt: TGCGCCAGCAAAGAGAACACCGGGGAGCTGTTTTTT
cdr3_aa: CASKENTGELFF

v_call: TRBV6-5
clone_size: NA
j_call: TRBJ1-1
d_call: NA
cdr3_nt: TGTGCCAGCAGGAACAACGGGAGGGGAACTGAAGCTTTCTTT
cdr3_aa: CASRNNGRGTEAFF

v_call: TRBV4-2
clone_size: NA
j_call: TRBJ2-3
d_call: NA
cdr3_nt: TGTGCCAGCAGCCATCCAGAGGCTTTTAGCACAGATACGCAGTATTTT
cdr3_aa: CASSHPEAFSTDTQYF

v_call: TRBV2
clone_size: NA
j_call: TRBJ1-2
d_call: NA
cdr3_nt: TGTGCCAGCGGGGGCAGGGTCAACTATGGCTACACCTTC
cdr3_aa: CASGGRVNYGYTF